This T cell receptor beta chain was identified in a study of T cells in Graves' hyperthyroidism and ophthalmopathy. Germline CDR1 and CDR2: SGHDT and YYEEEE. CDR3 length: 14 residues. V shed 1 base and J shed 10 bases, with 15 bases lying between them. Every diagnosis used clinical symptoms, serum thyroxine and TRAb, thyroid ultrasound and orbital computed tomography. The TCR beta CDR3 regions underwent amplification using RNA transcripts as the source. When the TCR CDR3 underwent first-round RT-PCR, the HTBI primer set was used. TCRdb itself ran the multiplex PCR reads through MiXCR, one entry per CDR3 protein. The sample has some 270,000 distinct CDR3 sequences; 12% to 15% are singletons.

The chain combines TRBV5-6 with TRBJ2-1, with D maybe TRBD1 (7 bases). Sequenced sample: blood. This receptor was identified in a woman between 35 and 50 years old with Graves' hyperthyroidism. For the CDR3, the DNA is TGTGCCAGCAGCTTGCAGGGGGGTCCCAAGGAGCAGTTCTTC. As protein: CASSLQGGPKEQFF.